This T cell receptor beta chain is from a study of blood T cell repertoires in COVID-19. Study-wide context: The United States, Italy and Spain provided the acute and convalescent COVID-19 samples. Sources were T cells, B-cell-depleted T cells, or PBMCs; the material itself was cDNA or gDNA.

Authors' methods: For nucleated cells, counts were estimated from reference gene primer amplification. Assay: immunoSEQ multiplex PCR; the TCRdb copy retains only in-frame clones and omits some. The V and J calls and the clone size are those of that table, but D and trimming were determined from the DNA. Of roughly 180,000 clones in the sample, roughly 92% were seen once. Seattle's cohort entered during active infection and was followed longitudinally. The CDR3 contains 14 residues. V shed 4 bases and J shed 0 bases, with 6 bases lying between them. Germline-derived CDR1 and CDR2 are MGHRA and YSYEKL.

The chain uses TRBV4-1 and TRBJ1-4; D ambiguous. Sample: peripheral blood. The TCR sequence derives from a man aged 30 to 39 with COVID-19, enrolled during active disease. As DNA, the CDR3 is TGCGCCAGCAGCCGGGCCGCAACTAATGAAAAACTGTTTTTT. Its translation is CASSRAATNEKLFF.